This TCR beta chain was identified during a study of blood T cell repertoires in COVID-19. On the study more broadly: Some COVID-19 samples were acute and others convalescent; all came from the United States, Italy and Spain. In each case, the material was cDNA or gDNA derived from T cells, B-cell-depleted T cells, or PBMCs.

As processed by the authors: Reference gene primer amplification gave nucleated cell count estimates. The table came from immunoSEQ multiplex PCR; TCRdb's copy has only in-frame clones and leaves some out. Clone size and V and J calls were adopted from that table, with D and trimming inferred from the DNA. In the table there are 200,000 to 250,000 clones, almost 85% of which are singletons. The V and J ends lost 3 bases and 2 bases respectively, with 10 bases between them. This CDR3 contains 14 residues. CDR1 is LNHDA and CDR2 is SQIVND in the germline V gene (reference sequence). The rearrangement links TRBV19 to TRBJ1-1; a weak D match, TRBD1 (6 bases). This TCR was recovered from a woman aged 40 to 50 with acute or convalescent COVID-19. The material sequenced was peripheral blood. The CDR3 DNA reads as TGTGCCAGTAGTATGGACAGTCGAAACACTGAAGCTTTCTTT. Its protein is CASSMDSRNTEAFF.